These 5 T cell receptor beta chains were sequenced from one sample in a study of cytomegalovirus exposure and HLA in healthy donors. Researchers ran the PCR with 60 Vbeta and 13 Jbeta primers. Using immunoSEQ multiplex PCR, the repertoire was profiled, and TCRdb retains in-frame clones only, with some absent. Of 140,000 or so clones listed, roughly 80% are singletons. The specimen was PBMCs. Every receptor here comes from a female donor in good health and CMV-seronegative.

This clone came up a few times. The chain links TRBV4-1 to TRBJ2-3; D might be TRBD2 (5 bases). The CDR3 runs 17 residues. The V gene lost 4 bases and the J gene lost 3 bases, with 20 bases spanning the gap. Germline V gives CDR1 MGHRA, CDR2 YSYEKL. In DNA, the CDR3 is TGCGCCAGCAGCCCTTTGGGTAACGTAGCGCGTACAGATACGCAGTATTTT. It yields the protein CASSPLGNVARTDTQYF.

This clone was seen a handful of times. The V gene is TRBV7-6, the J gene TRBJ1-1, with TRBD1 matching 7 bases. Losses at the gene ends were 0 bases for V and 6 bases for J; bases not matched to a gene: 1. This CDR3 contains 13 residues. CDR1 is SGHVS, CDR2 FNYEAQ, per germline. The CDR3 spells CASSLAGGPEAFF. DNA of the CDR3: TGTGCCAGCAGCTTAGCAGGGGGCCCTGAAGCTTTCTTT.

The chain joins TRBV7-9 to TRBJ1-5; 7 nucleotides agree with TRBD1. J gave up 2 bases and V 5 bases, and 6 bases lay outside the gene matches. From germline, CDR1 is SEHNR and CDR2 FQNEAQ (reference sequence). This CDR3 has 15 amino acids. CDR3 nucleotide sequence: TGTGCCAGCAGCCCGGGGACAGCTCGCAATCAGCCCCAGCATTTT. As protein: CASSPGTARNQPQHF.

The chain is built from TRBV6-1 and TRBJ2-1; D is uncertain. Germline V gives CDR1 MNHNS, CDR2 SASEGT. V lost 4 bases and J lost 0, with 13 bases in between. The CDR3 runs 16 residues. CDR3 nucleotides: TGTGCCAGCAGTGTGAGTCCCCTTAGCTCCTACAATGAGCAGTTCTTC. This encodes CASSVSPLSSYNEQFF.

V gene TRBV23-1 combines with J gene TRBJ1-2; 12 bases are a match to TRBD1. TRBV23-1 is labeled an ORF, and its function is uncertain. Trimming cost V 8 bases and J 0 bases; bases outside gene matches: 4. The CDR3 totals 15 residues. The CDR3 DNA follows: TGCGCCAGCTCAGGGACAGGGGGCTCTAACTATGGCTACACCTTC. Protein sequence: CASSGTGGSNYGYTF.